The 10 T cell receptor beta chains below were found in one sample sequenced in a study of regulatory T cells in long-lasting Graves disease (dated by TCRdb to the early 2020s). The receptor library was made with multiplex PCR. Instrument used: Illumina HiSeq 4000. TCR beta libraries were built with iRepertoire HTBI primers and Arm-PCR amplification of CDR3 regions. The raw public reads went through TCRdb reprocessing: fastp at Q25, MiXCR clone calling, in-frame beta chains kept. Each entry merges the rows of one CDR3 protein and shows their most common DNA and genes. Across this sample there are around 500,000 distinct CDR3 sequences, with about 16% seen only once. The ten largest make up roughly 25% of the sample. The time point label for this specimen denotes: newly diagnosed GD, antithyroid drugs for less than 3 months. RNA was extracted from PBMCs in TRIzol for both TCR sequencing and RNA sequencing.

The sample was also reused in another study, on T cells in Graves' hyperthyroidism and ophthalmopathy.

The specimen comprised peripheral blood mononuclear cells (PBMCs), sampled at new diagnosis, from a patient treated with antithyroid drugs. These receptors all stem from a middle-aged woman with Graves disease. Donor details come from another sample of the same person, matched by shared clones.

This clonotype came up many times. This rearrangement joins TRBV6-1 to TRBJ1-2; 9 bases are shared with TRBD1. CDR1 MNHNS and CDR2 SASEGT come from the germline V gene. This CDR3 contains 14 residues. With V trimmed by 7 bases and J by 3 bases, 6 bases remained unmatched. CDR3 in DNA: TGTGCCAGCACCCCGGACAGGGGAGACTATGGCTACACCTTC. Its translation is CASTPDRGDYGYTF.

This clonotype has at least ten counts. The V and J genes are TRBV24-1 and TRBJ1-4, with 7 bases aligning to TRBD1. Germline V gives CDR1 KGHDR, CDR2 SFDVKD. The ends lost 4 bases at V and 4 bases at J; junction bases unmatched: 2. The CDR3 loop spans 14 amino acids. CDR3 amino acids: CATSDGTDNEKLFF. CDR3 nucleotide sequence: TGTGCCACCAGTGACGGGACAGATAATGAAAAACTGTTTTTT.

This clonotype came up a few times. The V and J genes are TRBV6-2 or TRBV6-3 and TRBJ1-2; D is ambiguous. This CDR3 is 14 amino acids long. Germline-derived CDR1 and CDR2 are MNHEY and SVGEGT. V gave up 2 bases and J gave up 5 bases, with 12 bases separating them. The CDR3 loop is CASSYTTKGYGYTF. CDR3 coding DNA: TGTGCCAGCAGTTACACCACCAAGGGATATGGCTACACCTTC.

The sample holds many counts of this clonotype. This rearrangement joins TRBV12-3 or TRBV12-4 to TRBJ2-1; D is tentatively TRBD1 or TRBD2 (5 bases each). V lost 3 bases and J lost 9, with 9 bases in between. CDR3 length equals 12 residues. The CDR3 protein is CASSLARGEQFF. The CDR3 DNA is TGTGCCAGCAGTTTGGCGAGGGGTGAGCAGTTCTTC.

This clonotype was picked up a small number of times. This chain joins TRBV7-9 and TRBJ2-3; 8 nucleotides align to TRBD1. Germline-derived CDR1 and CDR2 are SEHNR and FQNEAQ (reference sequence). The CDR3 is made up of 14 amino acids. V dropped 5 bases and J dropped 7; count of bases not matched to a gene: 8. The CDR3 bases are TGTGCCAGCAGCCAGGGGGCTAGCGATAATACGCAGTATTTT. Protein product: CASSQGASDNTQYF.

The sample holds many counts of this clonotype. This chain connects TRBV12-3 or TRBV12-4 to TRBJ2-3; D not resolved. This CDR3 is built from 12 residues. Trimming stripped 6 bases from V and 5 bases from J, with 9 bases between. The CDR3 DNA reads TGTGCCAGCAGGGCAGTAGGAGATACGCAGTATTTT. Translated: CASRAVGDTQYF.

This clonotype was detected many times. The chain uses TRBV11-1 and TRBJ2-7; TRBD1 aligns across 7 bases. The CDR3 length is 15 residues. V shed 4 bases and J 6 bases; nucleotides not matched to a gene: 12. Germline V lookup: CDR1 SGHAT, CDR2 FQDESV (reference sequence). The CDR3 loop reads CASSSKRQGRGEQYF. DNA for the CDR3: TGTGCCAGCAGCTCCAAAAGACAGGGAAGGGGCGAGCAGTACTTC. Full variable domain (rest looked up from reference TRBV11-1 and TRBJ2-7): EAEVAQSPRYKITEKSQAVAFWCDPISGHATLYWYRQILGQGPELLVQFQDESVVDDSQLPKDRFSAERLKGVDSTLKIQPAELGDSAMYLCASSSKRQGRGEQYFGPGTRLTVT.

V usage is TRBV25-1 and J usage is TRBJ2-1; the match to TRBD2 covers 8 bases. The CDR3 sequence is 16 residues long. V dropped 1 base and J dropped 7; count of bases not matched to a gene: 9. The germline CDR1 and CDR2 sequences are MGHDK and SYGVNS. The CDR3 nucleotides read TGTGCCAGCAGTGAATCCCAGCGGGGGCTCCAAAATGAGCAGTTCTTC. This codes for CASSESQRGLQNEQFF.

Ten or more counts support this clonotype. This chain links TRBV12-3 or TRBV12-4 with TRBJ1-4; D is unresolved. The CDR3 loop spans 14 amino acids. V was shortened by 1 base and J by 4 bases, with 7 bases between the two germline ends. CDR3 sequence: CASSLVGVNEKLFF. The CDR3 nucleotides read TGTGCCAGCAGTTTAGTAGGCGTTAATGAAAAACTGTTTTTT.

This clonotype was counted only a few times. This may arise from a read error, as a much more abundant clone is one base away. The chain recombines TRBV12-3 or TRBV12-4 with TRBJ1-3; tentatively, D is TRBD1 (5 bases). CDR3 length: 15 amino acids. DNA for the CDR3: TGTGCCAGCAGCTGGGACGCTTCCTCTGGAAACACCGTATATTTT. Translating it yields CASSWDASSGNTVYF.